This is a list of T cell receptor beta chains from one sample in a study of identifying expanded T cells in peripheral blood. Libraries were prepared by immunoSEQ multiplex PCR; TCRdb keeps only in-frame clonotypes and omits some of them. Counted here are about 58,000 clones, approximately 80% occurring once; the ten biggest clones make up about 15%. Source material: blood. These receptors all come from a person aged 18 to 75 in good health. Each CDR3 is given with its conserved first and last residue. A D gene is named only where the DNA matches it firmly. Where a row states a size, it is once, few, many or the class of an expanded clone; other rows omit it.

clone size	V gene	J gene	D gene	CDR3 DNA	CDR3 protein
.	TRBV5-5	TRBJ1-6	.	TGTGCCAGCAGCTTGAGAGATGCCAATTCACCCCTCCACTTT	CASSLRDANSPLHF
.	TRBV28	TRBJ1-5	TRBD1	TGTGCCAGCAGTTTCCGGGACAGGGGGTGGAATCAGCCCCAGCATTTT	CASSFRDRGWNQPQHF
.	TRBV6-5	TRBJ2-1	.	TGTGCCAGCAGTTACTCGTTTAGTAGCTCCTACAATGAGCAGTTCTTC	CASSYSFSSSYNEQFF
.	TRBV30	TRBJ2-1	.	TGTGCCTGGAGCAGAGTAACGGGCTCCTACAATGAGCAGTTCTTC	CAWSRVTGSYNEQFF
.	TRBV6-5	TRBJ2-1	TRBD1	TGTGCCAGCAGTTACGGGCAGGGGGCACGAGGTGAGCAGTTCTTC	CASSYGQGARGEQFF
once	TRBV11-2	TRBJ1-1	.	TGTGCCAGCAGCTATATCCAGGCTGAAGCTTTCTTT	CASSYIQAEAFF
.	TRBV7-7	TRBJ2-2	.	TGTGCCAGCAGCCCACTAGCCCGCGGCACCGGGGAGCTGTTTTTT	CASSPLARGTGELFF
.	TRBV5-1	TRBJ1-1	.	TGCGCCAGCAGCTATGGAGTTGTCAACACTGAAGCTTTCTTT	CASSYGVVNTEAFF
once	TRBV11-3	TRBJ2-7	.	TGTGCCAGCAGCTTAGCCGGACTCCCCACCGAGCAGTACTTC	CASSLAGLPTEQYF
.	TRBV6-5	TRBJ1-1	.	TGTGCCAGCAGTTACCCCCCGAGAGCTTTCTTT	CASSYPPRAFF
.	TRBV30	TRBJ1-4	TRBD1	TGTGCCTGGGGACAGGGGGCCCCTAATGAAAAACTGTTTTTT	CAWGQGAPNEKLFF
.	TRBV19	TRBJ2-6	TRBD1	TGTGCCAGTAGTACGGACAGGGAGGGGGCCAACGTCCTGACTTTC	CASSTDREGANVLTF
.	TRBV19	TRBJ1-2	TRBD1	TGTGCCAGTAGTATAGTTAGGAGGGGACAGGACGCTAACTATGGCTACACCTTC	CASSIVRRGQDANYGYTF
few	TRBV2	TRBJ2-6	.	TGTGCCAGCAGTGGACTCTCTGGGGCCAACGTCCTGACTTTC	CASSGLSGANVLTF
.	TRBV2	TRBJ1-1	TRBD1	TGTGCCAGCAGTGCGACCGGGACAGGGTTTGGGAACACTGAAGCTTTCTTT	CASSATGTGFGNTEAFF
.	TRBV29-1	TRBJ2-1	TRBD1	TGCAGCCCAATGGGGGACAGGGTAGGTAATGAGCAGTTCTTC	CSPMGDRVGNEQFF
.	TRBV5-4	TRBJ2-1	TRBD1	TGTGCCAGCAGCCCCCACCCAGTAGGAACAGGGGGCCGCAATGAGCAGTTCTTC	CASSPHPVGTGGRNEQFF
.	TRBV6-4	TRBJ1-2	.	TGTGCCAGCAGTGCAAACGGAAACTATGGCTACACCTTC	CASSANGNYGYTF
once	TRBV5-5	TRBJ2-7	TRBD1	TGTGCCAGCAGCCGCATTACAGGGGTCGAGCAGTACTTC	CASSRITGVEQYF
.	TRBV4-1	TRBJ2-7	.	TGCGCCAGCAGCCAAGAGAGGCTAACGGGACCCAACGAGCAGTACTTC	CASSQERLTGPNEQYF
.	TRBV7-2	TRBJ2-5	.	TGTGCCAGCAGCTTAGGGTTTGGCAGGGGGGTAGGGAGCCAGTACTTC	CASSLGFGRGVGSQYF
.	TRBV6-5	TRBJ1-2	TRBD1	TGTGCCAGCAGTTCACAGGGGTTAGGAGGCTACACCTTC	CASSSQGLGGYTF
.	TRBV19	TRBJ2-1	.	TGTGCCAGTAGTATAGCAACGGGGAATGAGCAGTTCTTC	CASSIATGNEQFF
.	TRBV6-6	TRBJ1-3	.	TGTGCCAGCAGTCCCGATATGGCCTCTGGAAACACCATATATTTT	CASSPDMASGNTIYF
.	TRBV10-3	TRBJ2-7	.	TGTGCCATCAGTGAGTTACAATTTCGTGGGGTGCAGTACTTC	CAISELQFRGVQYF
.	TRBV30	TRBJ1-1	.	TGTGCCTGGGAGGGGACCGCGGACACTGAAGCTTTCTTT	CAWEGTADTEAFF
few	TRBV2	TRBJ1-2	.	TGTGCCAGCAGTGAAGCAGTTGGCTACACCTTC	CASSEAVGYTF
.	TRBV5-4	TRBJ1-2	.	TGTGCCAGCAGCTTGTCAGGGGTTAACTATGGCTACACCTTC	CASSLSGVNYGYTF
.	TRBV25-1	TRBJ2-1	.	TGTGCCAGCAGTAGCGGAGCCCCCCAAAATGAGCAGTTCTTC	CASSSGAPQNEQFF
.	TRBV11-2	TRBJ2-3	.	TGTGCCAGCAGCTTAGTACGTGGGGCATCCACAGATACGCAGTATTTT	CASSLVRGASTDTQYF
few	TRBV7-2	TRBJ1-1	.	TGTGCCAGCAGCACCGGGACGGGGAGAGAAGCTTTCTTT	CASSTGTGREAFF
few	TRBV27	TRBJ1-6	.	TGTGCCAGCAGTTTACAGGACACTAACCACTTT	CASSLQDTNHF
.	TRBV7-2	TRBJ2-1	TRBD1	TGTGCCAGCAGCTTCAGGGGGCGCAGGGGCTCCTACAATGAGCAGTTCTTC	CASSFRGRRGSYNEQFF
.	TRBV7-2	TRBJ2-3	TRBD2	TGTGCCTCCGGGAGGGCGGGAGCGAGCACAGATACGCAGTATTTT	CASGRAGASTDTQYF
.	TRBV21-1	TRBJ2-7	.	TGTGCCAGCAGCAATAGGAGAGCCTACGAGCAGTACTTC	CASSNRRAYEQYF
few	TRBV5-6	TRBJ2-7	TRBD2	TGTGCCAGCAGCCCCGGCGGGGGGTTGTCTTACGAGCAGTACTTC	CASSPGGGLSYEQYF
.	TRBV5-6	TRBJ2-1	.	TGTGCCAGCAGCTTGCAGGGGTTTTCCTACAATGAGCAGTTCTTC	CASSLQGFSYNEQFF
.	TRBV18	TRBJ1-2	.	TGTGCCAGCTCACCACCGGGAGGGGATTACGGCTACACCTTC	CASSPPGGDYGYTF
.	TRBV2	TRBJ2-5	TRBD2	TGTGCCAGAGCGGGGACTAGCGTCTGGGAGACCCAGTACTTC	CARAGTSVWETQYF
.	TRBV25-1	TRBJ2-1	.	TGTGCCAGTCGTCTGGGCTACAATGAGCAGTTCTTC	CASRLGYNEQFF
.	TRBV7-3	TRBJ1-2	.	TGTGCCAGCAGCCTCCCGGGCTATGGCTACACCTTC	CASSLPGYGYTF
.	TRBV11-2	TRBJ2-2	.	TGTGCCAGCAGCTTAGATAGGGCAGGGCCCGGGGAGCTGTTTTTT	CASSLDRAGPGELFF
.	TRBV30	TRBJ1-3	.	TGTGCCTGGAGTGGACGTTCTGGGCTTTGGCACACCATATATTTT	CAWSGRSGLWHTIYF
.	TRBV5-1	TRBJ2-3	.	TGCGCCAGCAGCTTGGCGGGGGGCACAGATACGCAGTATTTT	CASSLAGGTDTQYF
.	TRBV7-8	TRBJ2-3	.	TGTGCCAGCAGCCCCGGCGGGGATACGCAGTATTTT	CASSPGGDTQYF
.	TRBV9	TRBJ2-3	.	TGTGCCAGCAGCGCGTCTAGGGATACGCAGTATTTT	CASSASRDTQYF
.	TRBV5-1	TRBJ2-1	.	TGCGCCAGCAGCTCCTCAGTAGGAGTGGATGAGCAGTTCTTC	CASSSSVGVDEQFF
.	TRBV9	TRBJ2-1	.	TGTGCCAGCAGCCCAGACGGGGGTCTGTACAATGAGCAGTTCTTC	CASSPDGGLYNEQFF
few	TRBV9	TRBJ1-2	.	TGTGCCAGCAGCGAAACAGGGAACTATGGCTACACCTTC	CASSETGNYGYTF
.	TRBV5-5	TRBJ2-1	.	TGTGCCAGCAGCCCGGGACCCCTTCGGGGTGAGCAGTTCTTC	CASSPGPLRGEQFF
few	TRBV19	TRBJ1-5	.	TGTGCCAGCGGGGGCAGGGGCGCCGGTCAGCCCCAGCATTTT	CASGGRGAGQPQHF
.	TRBV7-9	TRBJ1-2	.	TGTGCCAGCAGCTACCGGGAGAACTATGGCTACACCTTC	CASSYRENYGYTF
.	TRBV7-2	TRBJ2-7	.	TGTGCCAGCAGCTCCCAGTCGGGGAGCTACGAGCAGTACTTC	CASSSQSGSYEQYF